These 23 T cell receptor beta chains were all obtained from the same sample, sequenced in a study of shared T cell receptors in the human thymus. Data came from immunoSEQ multiplex PCR; TCRdb stores just in-frame clones and leaves some out. The sample gives 500,000 to 850,000 clones, around 87% of which show up once; under 0.01% is in the top ten. These same records also appear under a second study, on human thymus T cells.

The sample comprised thymocytes. These receptors came from a boy younger than two with a congenital heart defect.

The chain uses TRBV6-1 and TRBJ2-3, with 10 bases that match TRBD1. The CDR3 totals 17 residues. Germline CDR1 reads MNHNS; CDR2 reads SASEGT. With V trimmed by 4 bases and J by 5 bases, 12 bases remained unmatched. The CDR3 DNA sequence: TGTGCCAGCAGTGGGACCTACGGGACAGGGGAGGGAGATACGCAGTATTTT. Residues: CASSGTYGTGEGDTQYF.

The chain couples TRBV27 to TRBJ1-1; perhaps TRBD1 as D (5 bases). This CDR3 comprises 12 residues. CDR1 is MNHEY, CDR2 SMNVEV, per germline (reference sequence). Trimming removed 7 bases from V and 1 base from J, with 7 bases in between. For the CDR3, the DNA is TGTGCCAGCAAACAGGCGAACACTGAAGCTTTCTTT. This codes for CASKQANTEAFF.

The chain has TRBV7-9 and TRBJ2-7; D may be TRBD1 (6 bases). Trimming stripped 4 bases from V and 1 base from J, with 17 bases between. The CDR3 sequence is 16 residues long. Looked up from germline, CDR1 is SEHNR and CDR2 is FQNEAQ (reference sequence). Here the CDR3 DNA reads TGTGCCAGCAGCTACTACCGACCCCAGGGGTCCTACGAGCAGTACTTC. Translated, it gives CASSYYRPQGSYEQYF.

The chain couples TRBV28 to TRBJ2-3; no firm D call. Germline assignment: CDR1 MDHEN and CDR2 SYDVKM. V gave up 3 bases and J gave up 3 bases, with 13 bases separating them. The CDR3 is made up of 15 amino acids. For the CDR3, the DNA is TGTGCCAGCAGTTTTCTAGATAGGAAGACAGATACGCAGTATTTT. This translates into CASSFLDRKTDTQYF.

The chain has TRBV4-3 and TRBJ1-4; D may be TRBD1 (5 bases). Germline lookup yields CDR1 LGHNA and CDR2 YSLEER. The CDR3 spans 16 residues. The V end lost 1 base, the J end lost 5 bases, and 14 bases lay between the germline ends. The CDR3 sequence: CASSQVGSGFNEKLFF. The CDR3 region has the DNA TGCGCCAGCAGCCAAGTAGGATCAGGGTTCAATGAAAAACTGTTTTTT.

V gene TRBV2 combines with J gene TRBJ1-2; D gene unclear. The germline V and J ends were trimmed by 4 bases and 4 bases, with 10 bases remaining between them. Germline V lookup: CDR1 SNHLY, CDR2 FYNNEI. CDR3 length: 13 amino acids. In DNA form, the CDR3 reads TGTGCCAGCAGTGCGGGAAGGCCCTATGGCTACACCTTC. Translated: CASSAGRPYGYTF.

This clone has more than one count but fewer than ten. The chain has TRBV7-9 and TRBJ1-1; TRBD1 is a possible D gene (6 bases). V shed 1 base and J shed 1 base, with 16 bases lying between them. CDR1 is SEHNR, CDR2 FQNEAQ, per germline (reference sequence). The CDR3 is 17 amino acids. The CDR3 coding sequence is TGTGCCAGCAGCTTAGGTAGTCCAGGGGTGGCGAACACTGAAGCTTTCTTT. Translated: CASSLGSPGVANTEAFF.

The J gene is TRBJ1-6, the V gene TRBV7-9; a weak D match, TRBD1 (6 bases). Trimming pared 5 bases from V and 6 bases from J, leaving 17 bases between. The CDR3 runs to 16 residues. Germline CDR1 and CDR2: SEHNR and FQNEAQ (reference sequence). The CDR3, as DNA: TGTGCCAGCAGCCGATTCCCCGGGACAACTAATTCACCCCTCCACTTT. Protein product: CASSRFPGTTNSPLHF.

Here the CDR3 reads CASSLVGGEADTQYF. In nucleotides, the CDR3 is TGCGCCAGCAGCTTGGTCGGGGGAGAGGCAGATACGCAGTATTTT. The V gene is TRBV5-1, the J gene TRBJ2-3, with D possibly matching TRBD2 (6 bases). CDR1 and CDR2 from the germline V gene are SGHRS and YFSETQ. Trimming took 0 bases from V and 4 from J, leaving 12 bases between them. The CDR3 spans 15 residues.

V usage is TRBV5-1 and J usage is TRBJ2-5; 8 positions match TRBD1. V trimming: 1 base; J trimming: 1 base; junction bases outside the gene matches: 3. The CDR3 runs 15 residues. Looked up from germline, CDR1 is SGHRS and CDR2 is YFSETQ. CDR3 nucleotides: TGCGCCAGCAGCTTGCACGGACAGGGCCAAGAGACCCAGTACTTC. It is translated as CASSLHGQGQETQYF.

The V and J genes are TRBV28 and TRBJ2-7, with TRBD2 identical over 9 bases. Looked up from germline, CDR1 is MDHEN and CDR2 is SYDVKM. The J segment lost 1 base and the V segment lost 8 bases, leaving 9 bases of the junction unmatched. There are 15 residues in the CDR3. CDR3 DNA sequence: TGTGCCAGCCGAGTTAGCGGGAGTATATCCTACGAGCAGTACTTC. Protein product: CASRVSGSISYEQYF. Using reference TRBV28 and TRBJ2-7 for the parts outside the CDR3, the full variable domain is DVKVTQSSRYLVKRTGEKVFLECVQDMDHENMFWYRQDPGLGLRLIYFSYDVKMKEKGDIPEGYSVSREKKERFSLILESASTNQTSMYLCASRVSGSISYEQYFGPGTRLTVT.

The V and J genes are TRBV25-1 and TRBJ2-2, with TRBD1 matching 11 bases. V dropped 6 bases and J dropped 3; count of bases not matched to a gene: 0. The CDR3 is 14 residues long. From germline, CDR1 is MGHDK and CDR2 SYGVNS. CDR3 nucleotide sequence: TGTGCCAGCAGGGGACAGGGGGACACCGGGGAGCTGTTTTTT. It translates to CASRGQGDTGELFF.

The chain couples TRBV7-2 to TRBJ1-2, with D perhaps matching TRBD1 (5 bases). The CDR3 consists of 16 residues. Germline V lookup: CDR1 SGHTA, CDR2 FQGNSA. Trimming took 1 base from V and 2 from J, leaving 14 bases between them. CDR3 DNA: TGTGCCAGCAGCTTAGTCGGGGGGTCAACCAACTATGGCTACACCTTC. Encoded protein: CASSLVGGSTNYGYTF. Filled out from reference TRBV7-2 and TRBJ1-2, the complete variable domain reads GAGVSQSPSNKVTEKGKDVELRCDPISGHTALYWYRQSLGQGLEFLIYFQGNSAPDKSGLPSDRFSAERTGGSVSTLTIQRTQQEDSAVYLCASSLVGGSTNYGYTFGSGTRLTVV.

V usage is TRBV10-3 and J usage is TRBJ1-1; no reliable D call. V gave up 7 bases and J gave up 0 bases, with 15 bases separating them. Germline loops: CDR1 ENHRY, CDR2 SYGVKD. This CDR3 has 15 amino acids. CDR3 sequence reads: CAITNSRQLNTEAFF. CDR3 nucleotides: TGTGCCATCACGAATTCGCGGCAGTTGAACACTGAAGCTTTCTTT.

V gene TRBV2 combines with J gene TRBJ2-4; possibly TRBD2 for D (6 bases). Germline values: CDR1 SNHLY, CDR2 FYNNEI. The CDR3 contains 17 residues. V lost 4 bases, J lost 0 bases, and 16 bases lay in between. CDR3: CASSGGLLQLAKNIQYF. CDR3 nucleotide sequence: TGTGCCAGCAGTGGGGGACTGCTCCAATTAGCCAAAAACATTCAGTACTTC.

This chain uses TRBV9 with TRBJ2-1, with 9 nucleotides matching TRBD2. This CDR3 has 14 residues. CDR1 is SGDLS, CDR2 YYNGEE, per germline. With V trimmed by 0 bases and J by 6 bases, 1 base remained unmatched. The CDR3 bases are TGTGCCAGCAGCGTAGGAGCGGGAGGCAATGAGCAGTTCTTC. This codes for CASSVGAGGNEQFF.

J is TRBJ2-1 and V is TRBV5-6; TRBD2 might be the D (6 bases). The CDR3 is 17 residues long. The ends were cut back, 2 bases at V and 4 bases at J, with 19 bases in the middle. Germline V gives CDR1 SGHDT, CDR2 YYEEEE. CDR3 loop: CASSFILRDEIYNEQFF. The CDR3 region has the DNA TGTGCCAGCAGCTTCATCCTGCGGGACGAGATTTACAATGAGCAGTTCTTC.

This clone turned up a few times. The CDR3 nucleotides are TGCGCCAGCAGCCCGAGACAGAACCAAGAGACCCAGTACTTC. Translation gives CASSPRQNQETQYF. V gene TRBV5-1 combines with J gene TRBJ2-5; D is perhaps TRBD1 (5 bases). V was cut by 4 bases and J by 0 bases, with 10 bases left in between. The germline V gene has CDR1 SGHRS and CDR2 YFSETQ. The CDR3 extends over 14 amino acids.

The chain combines TRBV19 with TRBJ2-1, with TRBD2 matching over 11 bases. The germline V gene has CDR1 LNHDA and CDR2 SQIVND (reference sequence). The CDR3 runs to 18 residues. With V trimmed by 4 bases and J by 8 bases, 16 bases remained unmatched. The CDR3 here is CASSTTSGSAGGDDEQFF. CDR3 nucleotides: TGTGCCAGTAGTACCACTAGCGGGAGCGCCGGGGGAGACGATGAGCAGTTCTTC.

In DNA, the CDR3 is TGTGCCAGCAGCTCATGGACAGGCCAAGCGGGGGGAAAACTGTTTTTT. Residues: CASSSWTGQAGGKLFF. The V call is TRBV7-9, the J call TRBJ1-4; 7 bases fit TRBD1. Germline CDR1 and CDR2: SEHNR and FQNEAQ (reference sequence). There are 16 residues in the CDR3. V was clipped by 4 bases and J by 10 bases; unmatched bases: 15.

This sequence joins TRBV4-3 and TRBJ1-2; 9 nucleotides match TRBD1. The length of the CDR3 is 16 residues. Looked up from germline, CDR1 is LGHNA and CDR2 is YSLEER. Trimming removed 1 base from V and 3 bases from J; junction bases left unmatched: 6. Here the CDR3 DNA reads TGCGCCAGCAGCCAAGTTGCCGGGACAGGGTACTATGGCTACACCTTC. Protein: CASSQVAGTGYYGYTF.

J is TRBJ1-1 and V is TRBV28; 7 bases match TRBD1. CDR1 MDHEN and CDR2 SYDVKM come from the germline V gene. The CDR3 has 13 amino acids. The J segment lost 4 bases and the V segment lost 8 bases, leaving 7 bases of the junction unmatched. The CDR3 bases are TGTGCCAGCCATCTTCAGGGGGGCACTGAAGCTTTCTTT. This gives the protein CASHLQGGTEAFF.

The chain employs TRBV9 and TRBJ1-3, with a tentative D call TRBD1 (6 bases). The V gene lost 6 bases and the J gene lost 0 bases, with 13 bases spanning the gap. Germline values: CDR1 SGDLS, CDR2 YYNGEE. The CDR3 runs 15 residues. CDR3 sequence: CASTKGGSSGNTIYF. CDR3 nucleotide sequence: TGTGCCAGCACCAAAGGGGGTTCCTCTGGAAACACCATATATTTT.